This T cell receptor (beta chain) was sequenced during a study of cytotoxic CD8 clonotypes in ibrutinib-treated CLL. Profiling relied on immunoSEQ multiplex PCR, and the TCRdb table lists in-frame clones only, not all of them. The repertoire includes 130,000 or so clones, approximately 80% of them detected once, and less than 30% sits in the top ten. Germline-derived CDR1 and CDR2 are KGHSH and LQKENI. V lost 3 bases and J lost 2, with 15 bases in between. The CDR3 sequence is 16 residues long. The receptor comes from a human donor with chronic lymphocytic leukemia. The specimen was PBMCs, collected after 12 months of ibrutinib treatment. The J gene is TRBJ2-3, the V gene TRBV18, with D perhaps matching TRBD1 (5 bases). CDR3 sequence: CASSPTFQGPTDTQYF. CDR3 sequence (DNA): TGTGCCAGCTCACCGACATTCCAGGGTCCCACAGATACGCAGTATTTT.